This T cell receptor beta chain was sequenced during a study of human T cells and chemical hapten exposure. TCRdb itself ran the RACE reads through MiXCR, one entry per CDR3 protein. The profile covers 180,000 or so distinct CDR3 sequences, with roughly 15% appearing a single time and 1.5% to 2% taken by the ten largest. Regarding time point: patch test 1, 2 weeks after DPC sensitization. Noted treatment: therapeutic diphenylcyclopropenone sensitization with weekly scalp DPC. Each donor was an alopecia patient between 18 and 70 years of age who qualified for DPC. It was unfractionated whole blood from which total RNA was extracted. Germline assignment: CDR1 MNHEY and CDR2 SMNVEV (reference sequence). The CDR3 is 16 residues long. V was clipped by 6 bases and J by 2 bases; unmatched bases: 9. This clonotype was detected ten times or more.

The input for sequencing was whole blood, taken in connection with sensitization to the hapten diphenylcyclopropenone (DPC). The source is a woman aged 25 to 45 with alopecia areata. Some clones in this sample may be carry-over from other donors' samples. The rearrangement joins TRBV27 to TRBJ1-2, with 10 bases lining up with TRBD1. CDR3 sequence: CASRSKTGGLNYGYTF. The CDR3 DNA reads as TGTGCCAGCAGAAGCAAGACAGGGGGCCTCAACTATGGCTACACCTTC.